Here is one T cell receptor beta chain with its context. The sample is drawn from a study of CD8+CD57+ T cells in acquired aplastic anemia. Study-wide context: Isolated CD4+ and CD8+ cells, once sorted, yielded DNA averaging roughly 3 ug.

The TCR beta profiling, which covered VDJ combination and CDR3 sequence, was carried out using genomic DNA as the template. TCRdb analysed the reads with MiXCR anew, one entry per CDR3 protein. The sample has some 140,000 distinct CDR3 sequences, around half seen once. The germline V gene has CDR1 LNHDA and CDR2 SQIVND (reference sequence). The CDR3 totals 14 residues. V was clipped by 9 bases and J by 3 bases, with 15 bases between them. Only patients with CD8+CD57+ cell expansion on flow cytometry were chosen for sequencing. With no exception, the patients had severe acquired aplastic anemia. Sequencing used sorted CD4+, CD8+, or CD8+CD57+ T cells (not recorded which) from PBMCs. This rearrangement joins TRBV19 to TRBJ1-5; D not certain. The origin of this receptor is a human donor with aplastic anemia. The CDR3 loop reads CASQLWHINQPQHF. In DNA form, the CDR3 reads TGTGCCAGCCAACTCTGGCATATCAATCAGCCCCAGCATTTT.